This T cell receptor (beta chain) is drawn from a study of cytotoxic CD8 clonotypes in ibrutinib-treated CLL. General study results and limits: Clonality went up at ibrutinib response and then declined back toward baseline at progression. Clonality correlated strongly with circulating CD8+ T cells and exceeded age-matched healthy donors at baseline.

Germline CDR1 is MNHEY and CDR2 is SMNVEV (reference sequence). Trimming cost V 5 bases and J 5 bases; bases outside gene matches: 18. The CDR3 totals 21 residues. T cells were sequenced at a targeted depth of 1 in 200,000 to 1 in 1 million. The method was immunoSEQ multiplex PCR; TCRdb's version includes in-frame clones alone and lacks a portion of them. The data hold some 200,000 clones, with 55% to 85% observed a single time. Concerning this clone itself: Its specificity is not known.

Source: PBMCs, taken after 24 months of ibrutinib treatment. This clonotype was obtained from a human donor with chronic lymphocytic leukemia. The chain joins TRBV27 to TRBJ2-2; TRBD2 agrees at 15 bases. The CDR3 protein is CASSPWGGLAGGFGNTGELFF. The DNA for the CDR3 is TGTGCCAGCAGTCCGTGGGGGGGACTAGCGGGAGGCTTCGGGAATACCGGGGAGCTGTTTTTT.